This paragraph covers one T cell receptor beta chain sequence. V was clipped by 4 bases and J by 3 bases, with 13 bases between them. Germline V gives CDR1 SNHLY, CDR2 FYNNEI. The CDR3 has 15 residues. The data derive from a study of blood T cell repertoires in COVID-19. Across the whole study: The origin of the acute and convalescent COVID-19 samples was the United States, Italy and Spain.

Authors' analysis steps: Nucleated cell number was recorded as an estimate derived from reference gene primer amplification. This table comes from immunoSEQ multiplex PCR, and its TCRdb copy is limited to in-frame clones, with some not included. The V and J calls and clone size come from that table; D and trimming were worked out from the DNA. The profile shows roughly 320,000 clones, 90% of them singletons. Participants were aged roughly 18 to 90 years from roughly 26 US areas. Within 2 weeks before study entry, exposed participants met a COVID-19 case. Material: PBMCs or T cells enriched from blood (not recorded which). The chain employs TRBV2 and TRBJ1-5; D might be TRBD1 (5 bases). This clonotype was sampled from a woman aged 25 to 39 who had been exposed to COVID-19. Written as DNA, the CDR3 is TGTGCCAGCAGTGCAAGCAGGGTCAACAATCAGCCCCAGCATTTT. Its translation: CASSASRVNNQPQHF.